The 30 T cell receptor beta chains in this list originate from one sample, sequenced in a study of beta chain features in type 1 diabetes. The study, taken as a whole, reports: Type 1 diabetes patients had TCRB CDR3s that were shorter (moderately but significantly so) in all four CD4+ subsets.

The antigens for these receptors are not known. The investigators reverse transcribed all of the isolated RNA, so they sequenced expressed TCRB transcripts. TCRdb keeps only in-frame clones here, not all; method: immunoSEQ multiplex PCR. Of 50,000 to 70,000 clones in the sample, around 50% were seen once. Sequenced sample: Tregs from blood. The source is a middle-aged woman with type 1 diabetes.

This clone showed up just a few times. V and J are TRBV5-8 and TRBJ2-3; 8 nucleotides match TRBD1. The CDR3 is 16 residues long. Looked up from germline, CDR1 is SGHTS and CDR2 is YDEGEE. The V and J ends lost 4 bases and 5 bases, in that order; junction bases with no gene match: 12. As DNA, the CDR3 is TGTGCCAGCAGCGTCCGACAGGGGCCCTCCGGAGATACGCAGTATTTT. This gives the protein CASSVRQGPSGDTQYF.

This clone occurred a few times. The chain carries TRBV13 and TRBJ1-4; 9 nucleotides match TRBD1. This CDR3 region has 15 residues. The V gene end was trimmed by 2 bases and the J gene end by 8 bases; junction bases not matched to a gene: 6. In germline, CDR1 is PRHDT, CDR2 FYEKMQ (reference sequence). The CDR3 is CASSLRRQGGEKLFF. The CDR3 DNA follows: TGTGCCAGCAGCTTACGAAGACAGGGGGGGGAAAAACTGTTTTTT.

Relative to its sample, this clone is medium-sized. The chain joins TRBV6-6 to TRBJ1-1; D not certain. V shed 2 bases and J shed 5 bases, with 15 bases lying between them. CDR3 length equals 15 residues. CDR1 and CDR2 from the germline V gene are MNHNY and SVGAGI (reference sequence). The CDR3 DNA reads TGTGCCAGCAGTTACCTACGGGGATGGGGAACTGAAGCTTTCTTT. Protein sequence: CASSYLRGWGTEAFF.

About this clone itself: Other DNA variants within this sample encode the same CDR3. CDR3 coding DNA: TGTGCCAGCAGCCCCGGTACGGGTCGGGGCTACACCTTC. Protein sequence: CASSPGTGRGYTF. This rearrangement joins TRBV7-3 to TRBJ1-2; D gene ambiguous. The CDR3 sequence is 13 residues long. The germline CDR1 and CDR2 sequences are SGHTA and FQGTGA. The V end lost 5 bases, the J end lost 8 bases, and 15 bases lay between the germline ends.

This chain uses TRBV4-3 with TRBJ1-1; D is unresolved. Trimming took 1 base from V and 7 from J, leaving 10 bases between them. This CDR3 is built from 13 residues. CDR1 is LGHNA and CDR2 is YSLEER in the germline V gene. CDR3 sequence reads: CASSQVGGVEAFF. The CDR3 nucleotides read TGCGCCAGCAGCCAAGTAGGCGGTGTTGAAGCTTTCTTT.

The J gene is TRBJ1-5, the V gene TRBV19, with 10 bases that match TRBD1. This CDR3 has 14 residues. J was trimmed by 4 bases and V by 6 bases; bases with no gene match: 3. The germline V gene has CDR1 LNHDA and CDR2 SQIVND (reference sequence). CDR3 residues: CASRTGQGNQPQHF. The CDR3 DNA follows: TGTGCCAGTAGGACGGGACAGGGGAATCAGCCCCAGCATTTT.

In its sample, this clone is medium-sized. The CDR3 DNA sequence: TGCGCCAGCAGCCGGGACAGGGGGCGGGAAAAACTGTTTTTT. It yields the protein CASSRDRGREKLFF. This chain connects TRBV4-1 to TRBJ1-4, with TRBD1 matching over 12 bases. The CDR3 is 14 amino acids. J was trimmed by 8 bases and V by 4 bases; bases with no gene match: 2. Germline CDR1 MGHRA, CDR2 YSYEKL.

This chain links TRBV6-5 with TRBJ1-2; the D is unclear. This CDR3 has 11 amino acids. Germline lookup yields CDR1 MNHEY and CDR2 SVGAGI. With 4 bases removed from V and 5 bases from J, the gap between germline ends came to 5 bases. The CDR3 region has the DNA TGTGCCAGCAGTTCTACGTATGGCTACACCTTC. As protein: CASSSTYGYTF.

CDR3 bases: TGCGCCAGCAGCCAGTCGGGACAGGGAAAGCGGCCTAATGAAAAACTGTTTTTT. Amino acid sequence: CASSQSGQGKRPNEKLFF. The chain combines TRBV4-3 with TRBJ1-4, with 9 bases aligning to TRBD1. The CDR3 consists of 18 residues. CDR1 is LGHNA, CDR2 YSLEER, per germline. The junction had 11 bases not matched to a gene; V was cut back by 3 bases and J by 3 bases.

V usage is TRBV25-1 and J usage is TRBJ2-7, with 8 bases fitting TRBD1. V shed 5 bases and J 4 bases; nucleotides not matched to a gene: 7. CDR3 length: 14 residues. Looked up from germline, CDR1 is MGHDK and CDR2 is SYGVNS. The CDR3 sequence is CASSSGGERYEQYF. The CDR3 region has the DNA TGTGCCAGCAGTTCAGGGGGCGAGCGATACGAGCAGTACTTC.

This clone was counted once. The chain uses TRBV15 and TRBJ1-1; the D gene is possibly TRBD1 (6 bases). This CDR3 contains 15 residues. Looked up from germline, CDR1 is LNHNV and CDR2 is YYDKDF (reference sequence). The V end was cut by 0 bases, the J end by 0 bases, with 8 bases between. The CDR3 coding sequence is TGTGCCACCAGCAGAGATAGGACAGTGAACACTGAAGCTTTCTTT. Protein sequence: CATSRDRTVNTEAFF. Full variable domain (missing parts from reference TRBV15 and TRBJ1-1): DAMVIQNPRYQVTQFGKPVTLSCSQTLNHNVMYWYQQKSSQAPKLLFHYYDKDFNNEADTPDNFQSRRPNTSFCFLDIRSPGLGDTAMYLCATSRDRTVNTEAFFGQGTRLTVV.

In its sample, this clone was seen a few times. The CDR3: CAGASNTGELFF. The CDR3 coding sequence is TGTGCCGGAGCCTCGAACACCGGGGAGCTGTTTTTT. The rearrangement links TRBV7-8 to TRBJ2-2, with D unclear. Trimming stripped 11 bases from V and 0 bases from J, with 7 bases between. CDR3 length: 12 residues. The germline gives CDR1 SGHVS, CDR2 FQNEAQ.

V usage is TRBV10-3 and J usage is TRBJ2-1; the D gene is possibly TRBD1 (6 bases). The CDR3 contains 13 residues. V shed 3 bases and J shed 8 bases, with 11 bases lying between them. In germline, CDR1 is ENHRY, CDR2 SYGVKD. The CDR3 nucleotides are TGTGCCATCAGTGACAGGGGCGGGTATGAGCAGTTCTTC. Protein product: CAISDRGGYEQFF.

The gene calls are TRBV5-1 and TRBJ2-2; 10 bases are a match to TRBD1. V lost 4 bases to trimming and J lost 6 bases; unmatched junction nucleotides: 9. Germline V gene data show CDR1 as SGHRS and CDR2 as YFSETQ. The CDR3 has 16 residues. CDR3 nucleotides: TGCGCCAGCAGCACCCGGGACAGGGGTCGGGCCGGGGAGCTGTTTTTT. Protein sequence: CASSTRDRGRAGELFF.

The chain uses TRBV7-2 and TRBJ2-7, with 12 bases fitting TRBD2. J gave up 2 bases and V 5 bases, and 4 bases lay outside the gene matches. The CDR3 contains 15 residues. Per germline, CDR1 SGHTA and CDR2 FQGNSA. The CDR3 region has the DNA TGTGCCAGCAGCACAACTAGCGGGGGGACCTACGAGCAGTACTTC. Its translation is CASSTTSGGTYEQYF.

The chain uses TRBV6-6 and TRBJ1-6, with D perhaps matching TRBD1 (6 bases). The germline V and J ends were trimmed by 6 bases and 10 bases, with 16 bases remaining between them. Germline CDR1 reads MNHNY; CDR2 reads SVGAGI (reference sequence). The CDR3 consists of 14 residues. CDR3 residues: CASSPGTQLSPLHF. CDR3 bases: TGTGCCAGCAGCCCCGGGACACAACTCTCACCCCTCCACTTT.

In its sample, this clone was seen a few times. The chain recombines TRBV7-2 with TRBJ2-5; no clear D. TRBJ2-7 matches the DNA end more closely, so the J call is doubtful. Germline V gene data show CDR1 as SGHTA and CDR2 as FQGNSA. The length of the CDR3 is 14 residues. CDR3 coding DNA: TGTGCCAGCAGCTTATTGCGGATCAGCTACGAGCAGTACTTC. Translating it yields CASSLLRISYEQYF.

On this clone: Mismatch with germline at one junction end may stem from a read error. The V call is TRBV5-4, the J call TRBJ2-7, with 7 bases lining up with TRBD1. The CDR3 spans 15 residues. CDR1 is SGHNT and CDR2 is YYREEE in the germline V gene (reference sequence). In nucleotides, the CDR3 is TGTGTCAGCAGCTTGGGTGGGCAACAGGGGCGTGAGCAGTACTTC. Its protein is CVSSLGGQQGREQYF.

The chain carries TRBV28 and TRBJ2-7; D perhaps matches TRBD1 (6 bases). CDR1 MDHEN and CDR2 SYDVKM come from the germline V gene. The CDR3 consists of 14 residues. The ends were cut back, 1 base at V and 2 bases at J, with 9 bases in the middle. The DNA of the CDR3 is TGTGCCAGCAGTTTATCGCAGGGGCCCTACGAGCAGTACTTC. This encodes CASSLSQGPYEQYF.

This chain uses TRBV29-1 with TRBJ1-1; D is possibly TRBD1 (6 bases). Germline CDR1 SQVTM, CDR2 ANQGSEA. The CDR3 has 13 amino acids. V was trimmed by 5 bases and J by 2 bases, leaving 12 bases between them. The CDR3 is CSVLRGHNTEAFF. CDR3 nucleotide sequence: TGCAGCGTTCTGCGGGGGCACAACACTGAAGCTTTCTTT.

The chain joins TRBV25-1 to TRBJ2-1, with 7 bases fitting TRBD2. From germline, CDR1 is MGHDK and CDR2 SYGVNS. The V gene end was trimmed by 6 bases and the J gene end by 4 bases; junction bases not matched to a gene: 6. The CDR3 has 14 residues. This chain's CDR3 is CASRGGLEYNEQFF. CDR3 bases: TGTGCCAGCAGGGGCGGACTAGAGTACAATGAGCAGTTCTTC. The full variable domain, completed using reference TRBV25-1 and TRBJ2-1, is EADIYQTPRYLVIGTGKKITLECSQTMGHDKMYWYQQDPGMELHLIHYSYGVNSTEKGDLSSESTVSRIRTEHFPLTLESARPSHTSQYLCASRGGLEYNEQFFGPGTRLTVL.

The genes are TRBV11-2 and TRBJ1-1; D uncertain. Trimming shortened V by 1 base and J by 0 bases, and 6 bases separated the two germline ends. The CDR3 sequence is 14 residues long. CDR1 SGHAT and CDR2 FQNNGV come from the germline V gene. The CDR3 spells CASSLVQMNTEAFF. The CDR3 DNA reads TGTGCCAGCAGCTTAGTACAGATGAACACTGAAGCTTTCTTT.

This clone was seen only a few times. The chain combines TRBV15 with TRBJ1-5; no definite D call. The CDR3 runs 18 residues. Germline lookup yields CDR1 LNHNV and CDR2 YYDKDF (reference sequence). V dropped 0 bases and J dropped 2 bases, with 17 bases sitting between them. The CDR3 protein is CATSRDVRGAFGNQPQHF. The CDR3 region has the DNA TGTGCCACCAGCAGAGATGTCCGGGGTGCGTTTGGCAATCAGCCCCAGCATTTT.

This chain connects TRBV11-3 to TRBJ2-3; 9 bases line up with TRBD1. The CDR3 totals 17 residues. The germline CDR1 and CDR2 sequences are SGHNT and YENEEA. V trimming: 5 bases; J trimming: 9 bases; junction bases outside the gene matches: 18. The CDR3 protein is CASSPRTGDTKTGTQYF. The CDR3 DNA follows: TGTGCCAGCAGCCCCCGGACAGGGGACACTAAAACAGGGACGCAGTATTTT.

The rearrangement uses TRBV29-1 and TRBJ2-7; TRBD1 matches 9 bases. The CDR3 spans 12 residues. The germline V gene has CDR1 SQVTM and CDR2 ANQGSEA. Trimming at V came to 6 bases and at J to 2 bases, leaving 2 bases not matched to a gene. The CDR3 reads CSVGQGTYEQYF. The CDR3 bases are TGCAGCGTGGGACAGGGCACCTACGAGCAGTACTTC.

This clone was counted only a few times. The chain is built from TRBV6-6 and TRBJ2-3; 7 bases are a match to TRBD1. This CDR3 has 14 residues. Germline CDR1 is MNHNY and CDR2 is SVGAGI (reference sequence). V dropped 10 bases and J dropped 1; count of bases not matched to a gene: 8. In DNA, the CDR3 is TGTGCCACCCGCAGGGGGAAGGGCACAGATACGCAGTATTTT. As protein: CATRRGKGTDTQYF.

In its sample, this clone was seen a few times. The chain has TRBV10-3 and TRBJ2-1; D perhaps matches TRBD1 (5 bases). The CDR3 is 12 amino acids. CDR1 is ENHRY and CDR2 is SYGVKD in the germline V gene. Trimming removed 8 bases at V and 5 bases at J, with 10 bases between. The chain's CDR3 is CAIWTPNNEQFF. Here the CDR3 DNA reads TGTGCCATCTGGACACCCAACAATGAGCAGTTCTTC.

A few counts support this clone. This chain uses TRBV6-1 with TRBJ2-7; the D gene is possibly TRBD2 (6 bases). CDR1 is MNHNS and CDR2 is SASEGT in the germline V gene. Trimming stripped 5 bases from V and 0 bases from J, with 14 bases between. There are 15 residues in the CDR3. CDR3 DNA: TGTGCCAGCAGTTGGGGGACTCCTCGCTCCTACGAGCAGTACTTC. As protein: CASSWGTPRSYEQYF.

This chain uses TRBV15 with TRBJ1-1; D is ambiguous. From germline, CDR1 is LNHNV and CDR2 YYDKDF (reference sequence). The V and J ends lost 0 bases and 5 bases respectively, with 7 bases between them. CDR3 length equals 13 residues. This CDR3 is CATSREVETEAFF. CDR3 DNA: TGTGCCACCAGCAGAGAGGTGGAGACTGAAGCTTTCTTT.

V is TRBV7-4 and J is TRBJ2-7, with a possible D match to TRBD1 (5 bases). Germline V gives CDR1 SGHVT, CDR2 SQSDAQ. The V gene lost 1 base and the J gene lost 4 bases, with 17 bases spanning the gap. The CDR3 spans 16 residues. CDR3 region: CASSLELITGLYEQYF. The CDR3 DNA reads as TGTGCCAGCAGCTTAGAGCTAATCACAGGATTGTACGAGCAGTACTTC. Full variable domain (remainder filled in from reference TRBV7-4 and TRBJ2-7): GAGVSQSPRYKVAKRGRDVALRCDSISGHVTLYWYRQTLGQGSEVLTYSQSDAQRDKSGRPSGRFSAERPERSVSTLKIQRTEQGDSAVYLCASSLELITGLYEQYFGPGTRLTVT.